Sequencing of this T cell receptor (beta chain) was carried out in a study of T cell responses to AZD1222 COVID-19 vaccine. Study overall: Second doses were pooled across both intervals (about 4 or about 12 weeks). Study-wide findings and caveats: Repertoires were sampled only after the peak T cell response. Recipients of AZD1222 seropositive at baseline numbered only 5 or 6. Donor demographics were predominantly white British with a female majority; clonal diversity may be underestimated.

Germline assignment: CDR1 LNHDA and CDR2 SQIVND (reference sequence). The CDR3 totals 14 residues. Trimming cost V 1 base and J 2 bases, with 8 bases left between them. This table comes from immunoSEQ multiplex PCR, and its TCRdb copy is limited to in-frame clones, with some not included. The data contain fewer than 300,000 clones, approximately 93% of them seen just once; the ten biggest clones take up around 0.6%. For this clone: What it binds is not known.

The sample in question was peripheral blood, obtained on day 0 of AZD1222 vaccination. The sequence was collected from an adult in good health. This rearrangement joins TRBV19 to TRBJ2-5, with D unclear. CDR3 sequence: CASSIVGQQETQYF. CDR3 coding DNA: TGTGCCAGTAGTATAGTCGGGCAGCAAGAGACCCAGTACTTC.